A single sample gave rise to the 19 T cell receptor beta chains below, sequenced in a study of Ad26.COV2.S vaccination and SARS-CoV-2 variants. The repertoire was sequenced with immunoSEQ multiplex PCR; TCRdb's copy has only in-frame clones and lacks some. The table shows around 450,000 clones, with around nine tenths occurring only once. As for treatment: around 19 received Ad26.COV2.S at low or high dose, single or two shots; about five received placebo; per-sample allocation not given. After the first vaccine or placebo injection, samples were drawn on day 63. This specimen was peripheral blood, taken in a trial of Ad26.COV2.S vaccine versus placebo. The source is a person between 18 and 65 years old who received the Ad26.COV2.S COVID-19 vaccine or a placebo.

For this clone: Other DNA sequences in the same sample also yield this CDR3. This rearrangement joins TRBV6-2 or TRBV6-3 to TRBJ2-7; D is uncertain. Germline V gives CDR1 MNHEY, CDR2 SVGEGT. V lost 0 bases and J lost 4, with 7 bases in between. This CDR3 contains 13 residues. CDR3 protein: CASSYSGTYEQYF. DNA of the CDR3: TGTGCCAGCAGTTACTCGGGAACTTACGAGCAGTACTTC.

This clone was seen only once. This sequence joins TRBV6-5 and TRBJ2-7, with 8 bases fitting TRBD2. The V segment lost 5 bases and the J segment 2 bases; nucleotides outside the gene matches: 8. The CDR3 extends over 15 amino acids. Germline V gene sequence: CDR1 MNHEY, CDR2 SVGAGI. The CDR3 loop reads CASSKREGSAYEQYF. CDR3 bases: TGTGCCAGCAGTAAACGGGAGGGTTCTGCCTACGAGCAGTACTTC.

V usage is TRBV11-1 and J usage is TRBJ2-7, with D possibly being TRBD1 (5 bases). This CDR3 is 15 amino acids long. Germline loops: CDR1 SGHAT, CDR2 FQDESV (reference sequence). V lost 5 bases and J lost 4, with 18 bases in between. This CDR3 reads CASSLSETAVYEQYF. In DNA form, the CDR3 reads TGTGCCAGCAGCCTCTCCGAGACAGCTGTATACGAGCAGTACTTC.

The CDR3, as DNA: TGTGCCAGCAGCGCACTTCTTCCGTATTCACCCCTCCACTTT. Amino acids: CASSALLPYSPLHF. This sequence joins TRBV7-2 and TRBJ1-6; D gene unclear. Trimming left V 5 bases short and J 8 bases short, with 13 bases between. This CDR3 is built from 14 residues. Per the germline V gene, CDR1 is SGHTA and CDR2 is FQGNSA. Full variable domain (outside the CDR3, taken from reference TRBV7-2 and TRBJ1-6): GAGVSQSPSNKVTEKGKDVELRCDPISGHTALYWYRQSLGQGLEFLIYFQGNSAPDKSGLPSDRFSAERTGGSVSTLTIQRTQQEDSAVYLCASSALLPYSPLHFGNGTRLTVT.

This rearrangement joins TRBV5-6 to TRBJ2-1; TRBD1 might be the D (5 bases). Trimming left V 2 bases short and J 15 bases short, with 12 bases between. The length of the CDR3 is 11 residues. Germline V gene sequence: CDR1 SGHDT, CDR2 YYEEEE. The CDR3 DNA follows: TGTGCCAGCAGCTTAGGGGCACTCACGTTCTTC. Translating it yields CASSLGALTFF.

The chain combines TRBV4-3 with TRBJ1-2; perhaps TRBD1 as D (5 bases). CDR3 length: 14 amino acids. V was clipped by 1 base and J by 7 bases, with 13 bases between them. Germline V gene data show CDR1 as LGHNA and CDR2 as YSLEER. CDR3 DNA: TGCGCCAGCAGCCAAGTCGCAGGGACTTCTGGCTACACCTTC. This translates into CASSQVAGTSGYTF.

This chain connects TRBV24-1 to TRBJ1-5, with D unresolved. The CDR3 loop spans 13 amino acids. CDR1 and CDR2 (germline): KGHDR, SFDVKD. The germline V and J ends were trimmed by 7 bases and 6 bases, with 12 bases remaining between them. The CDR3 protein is CATRAGSGQPQHF. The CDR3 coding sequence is TGTGCCACCAGGGCGGGGTCGGGTCAGCCCCAGCATTTT.

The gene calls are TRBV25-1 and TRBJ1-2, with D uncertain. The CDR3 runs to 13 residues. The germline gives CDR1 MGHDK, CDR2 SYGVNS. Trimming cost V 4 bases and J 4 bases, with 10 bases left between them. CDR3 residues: CASSGTMGYGYTF. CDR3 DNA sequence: TGTGCCAGCAGTGGAACAATGGGCTATGGCTACACCTTC.

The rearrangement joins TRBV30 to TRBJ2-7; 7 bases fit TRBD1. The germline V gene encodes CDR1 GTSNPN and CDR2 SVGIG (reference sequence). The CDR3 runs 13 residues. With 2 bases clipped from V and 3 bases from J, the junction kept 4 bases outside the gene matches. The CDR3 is CAWSPDRYYEQYF. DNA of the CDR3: TGTGCCTGGAGTCCGGACAGGTACTACGAGCAGTACTTC. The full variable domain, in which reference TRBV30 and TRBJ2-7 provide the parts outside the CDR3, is SQTIHQWPATLVQPVGSPLSLECTVEGTSNPNLYWYRQAAGRGLQLLFYSVGIGQISSEVPQNLSASRPQDRQFILSSKKLLLSDSGFYLCAWSPDRYYEQYFGPGTRLTVT.

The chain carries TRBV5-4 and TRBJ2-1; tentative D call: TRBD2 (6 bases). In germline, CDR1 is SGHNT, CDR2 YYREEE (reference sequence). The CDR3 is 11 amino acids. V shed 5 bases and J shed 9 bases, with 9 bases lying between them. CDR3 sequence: CASRGLFEQFF. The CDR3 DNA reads TGTGCCAGCAGGGGACTTTTTGAGCAGTTCTTC.

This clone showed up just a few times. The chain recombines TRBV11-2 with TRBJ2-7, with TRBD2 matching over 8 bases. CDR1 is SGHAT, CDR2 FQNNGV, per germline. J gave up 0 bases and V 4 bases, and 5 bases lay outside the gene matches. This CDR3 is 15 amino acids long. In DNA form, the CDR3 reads TGTGCCAGCAGCTCGCCGGGGGGGAGCTCCTACGAGCAGTACTTC. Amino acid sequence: CASSSPGGSSYEQYF. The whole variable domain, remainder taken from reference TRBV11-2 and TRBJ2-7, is EAGVAQSPRYKIIEKRQSVAFWCNPISGHATLYWYQQILGQGPKLLIQFQNNGVVDDSQLPKDRFSAERLKGVDSTLKIQPAKLEDSAVYLCASSSPGGSSYEQYFGPGTRLTVT.

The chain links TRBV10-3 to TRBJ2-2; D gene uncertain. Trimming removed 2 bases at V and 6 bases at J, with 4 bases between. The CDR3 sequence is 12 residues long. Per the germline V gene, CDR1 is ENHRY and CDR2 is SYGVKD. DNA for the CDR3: TGTGCCATCAGTGAGGGATCCGGGGAGCTGTTTTTT. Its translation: CAISEGSGELFF.

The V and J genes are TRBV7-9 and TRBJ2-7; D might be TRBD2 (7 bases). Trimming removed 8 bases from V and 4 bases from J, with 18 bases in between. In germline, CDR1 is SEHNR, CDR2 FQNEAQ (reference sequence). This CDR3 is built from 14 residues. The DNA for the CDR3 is TGTGCCAGCGGGGGCTTGGGGAGGGTTTACGAGCAGTACTTC. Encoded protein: CASGGLGRVYEQYF.

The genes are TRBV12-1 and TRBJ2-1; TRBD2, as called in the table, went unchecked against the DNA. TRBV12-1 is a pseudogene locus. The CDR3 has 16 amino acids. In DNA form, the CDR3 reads TGTGCCAGCAGCCCTGGCGGAGCCCACGCCGACAATGAGCAGTTCTTC. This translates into CASSPGGAHADNEQFF.

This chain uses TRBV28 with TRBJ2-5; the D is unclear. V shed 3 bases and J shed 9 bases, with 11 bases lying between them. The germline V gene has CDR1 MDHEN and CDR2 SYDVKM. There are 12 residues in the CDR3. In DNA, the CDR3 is TGTGCCAGCAGTTTTAGACAAGTGCCCCAGTACTTC. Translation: CASSFRQVPQYF.

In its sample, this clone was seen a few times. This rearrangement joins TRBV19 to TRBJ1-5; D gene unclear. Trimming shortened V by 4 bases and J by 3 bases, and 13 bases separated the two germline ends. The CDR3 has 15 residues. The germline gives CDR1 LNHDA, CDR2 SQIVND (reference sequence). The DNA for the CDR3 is TGTGCCAGTAGTAAAGAAGGACGGGACAATCAGCCCCAGCATTTT. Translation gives CASSKEGRDNQPQHF.

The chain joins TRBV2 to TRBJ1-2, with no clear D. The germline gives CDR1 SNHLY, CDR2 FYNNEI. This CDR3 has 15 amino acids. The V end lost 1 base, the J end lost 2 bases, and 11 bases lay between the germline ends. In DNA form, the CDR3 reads TGTGCCAGCAGTGAAGTTGGGAGCAAAAACTATGGCTACACCTTC. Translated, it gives CASSEVGSKNYGYTF.

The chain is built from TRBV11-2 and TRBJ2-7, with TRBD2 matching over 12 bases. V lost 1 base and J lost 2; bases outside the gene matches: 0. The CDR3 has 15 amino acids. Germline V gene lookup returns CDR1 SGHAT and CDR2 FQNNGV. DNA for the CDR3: TGTGCCAGCAGCTTAGGGACTAGCGGGGCCTACGAGCAGTACTTC. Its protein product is CASSLGTSGAYEQYF.

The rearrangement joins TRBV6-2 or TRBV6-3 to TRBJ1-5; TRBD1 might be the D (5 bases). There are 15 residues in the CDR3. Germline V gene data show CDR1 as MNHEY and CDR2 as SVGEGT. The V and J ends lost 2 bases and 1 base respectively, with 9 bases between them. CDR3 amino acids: CASSYGRDSNQPQHF. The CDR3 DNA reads TGTGCCAGCAGTTACGGAAGGGACAGCAATCAGCCCCAGCATTTT.